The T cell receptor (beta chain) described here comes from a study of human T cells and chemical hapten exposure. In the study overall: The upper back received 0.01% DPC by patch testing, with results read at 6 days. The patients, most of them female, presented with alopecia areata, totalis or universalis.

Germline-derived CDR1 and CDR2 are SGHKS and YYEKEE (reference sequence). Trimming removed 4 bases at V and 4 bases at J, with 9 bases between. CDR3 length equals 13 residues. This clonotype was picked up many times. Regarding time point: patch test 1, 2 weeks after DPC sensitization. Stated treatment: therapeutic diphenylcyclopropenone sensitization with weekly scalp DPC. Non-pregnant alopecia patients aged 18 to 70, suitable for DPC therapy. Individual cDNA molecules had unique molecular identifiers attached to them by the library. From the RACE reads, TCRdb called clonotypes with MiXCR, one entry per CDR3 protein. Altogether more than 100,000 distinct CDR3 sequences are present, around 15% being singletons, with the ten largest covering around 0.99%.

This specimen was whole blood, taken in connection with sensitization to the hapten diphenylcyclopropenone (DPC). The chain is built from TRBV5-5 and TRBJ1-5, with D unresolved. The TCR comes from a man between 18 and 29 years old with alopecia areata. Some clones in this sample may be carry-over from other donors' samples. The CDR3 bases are TGTGCCAGCAGCCCGGACCCTAATCAGCCCCAGCATTTT. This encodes CASSPDPNQPQHF.